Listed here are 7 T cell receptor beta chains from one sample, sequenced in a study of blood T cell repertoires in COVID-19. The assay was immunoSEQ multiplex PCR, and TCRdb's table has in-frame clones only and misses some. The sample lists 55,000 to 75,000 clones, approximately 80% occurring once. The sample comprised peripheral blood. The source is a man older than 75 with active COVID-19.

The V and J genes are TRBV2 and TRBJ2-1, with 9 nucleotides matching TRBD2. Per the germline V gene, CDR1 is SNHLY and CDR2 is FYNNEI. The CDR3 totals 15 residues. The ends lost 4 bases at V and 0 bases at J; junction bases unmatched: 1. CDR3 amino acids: CASSVTSGSYNEQFF. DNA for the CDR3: TGTGCCAGCAGTGTGACTAGCGGCTCCTACAATGAGCAGTTCTTC.

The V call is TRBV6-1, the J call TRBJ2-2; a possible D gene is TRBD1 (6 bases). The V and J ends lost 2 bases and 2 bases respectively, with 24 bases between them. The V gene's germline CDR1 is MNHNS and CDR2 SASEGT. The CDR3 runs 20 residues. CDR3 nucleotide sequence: TGTGCCAGCAGTGAAAGTCCCTGGACAGCCTATATGGGTAACACCGGGGAGCTGTTTTTT. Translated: CASSESPWTAYMGNTGELFF.

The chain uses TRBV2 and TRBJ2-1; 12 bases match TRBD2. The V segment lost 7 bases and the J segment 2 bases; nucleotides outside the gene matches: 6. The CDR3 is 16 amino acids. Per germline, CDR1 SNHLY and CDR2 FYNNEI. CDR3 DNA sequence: TGTGCCAGCATTCTGACTAGCGGGGGTACCTACAATGAGCAGTTCTTC. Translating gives CASILTSGGTYNEQFF.

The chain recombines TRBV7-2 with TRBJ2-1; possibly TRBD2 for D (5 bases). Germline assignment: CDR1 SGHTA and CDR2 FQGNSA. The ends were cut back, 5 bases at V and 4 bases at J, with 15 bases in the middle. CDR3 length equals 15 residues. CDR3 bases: TGTGCCAGCAGCGCCGAATTTACTAGATACAATGAGCAGTTCTTC. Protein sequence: CASSAEFTRYNEQFF.

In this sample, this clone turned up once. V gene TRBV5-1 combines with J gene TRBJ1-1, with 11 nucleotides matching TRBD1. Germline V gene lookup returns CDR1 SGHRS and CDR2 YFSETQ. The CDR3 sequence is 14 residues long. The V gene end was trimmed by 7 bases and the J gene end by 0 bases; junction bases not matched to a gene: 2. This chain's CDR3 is CASGQGAMNTEAFF. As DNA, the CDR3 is TGCGCCAGCGGACAGGGGGCGATGAACACTGAAGCTTTCTTT.

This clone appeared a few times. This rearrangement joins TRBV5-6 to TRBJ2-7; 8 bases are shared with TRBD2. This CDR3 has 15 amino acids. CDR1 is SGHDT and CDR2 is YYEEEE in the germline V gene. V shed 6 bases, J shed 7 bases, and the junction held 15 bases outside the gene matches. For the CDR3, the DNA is TGTGCCAGCATCCTGGGACTAGTATTACTTAGGGAGCAGTACTTC. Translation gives CASILGLVLLREQYF. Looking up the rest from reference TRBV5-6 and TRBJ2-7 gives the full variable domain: DAGVTQSPTHLIKTRGQQVTLRCSPKSGHDTVSWYQQALGQGPQFIFQYYEEEERQRGNFPDRFSGHQFPNYSSELNVNALLLGDSALYLCASILGLVLLREQYFGPGTRLTVT.

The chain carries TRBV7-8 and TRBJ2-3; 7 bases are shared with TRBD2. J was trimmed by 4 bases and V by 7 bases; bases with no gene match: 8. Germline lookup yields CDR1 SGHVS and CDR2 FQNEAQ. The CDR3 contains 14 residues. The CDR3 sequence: CASKRGWEADTQYF. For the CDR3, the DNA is TGTGCCAGCAAGCGGGGTTGGGAGGCAGATACGCAGTATTTT.